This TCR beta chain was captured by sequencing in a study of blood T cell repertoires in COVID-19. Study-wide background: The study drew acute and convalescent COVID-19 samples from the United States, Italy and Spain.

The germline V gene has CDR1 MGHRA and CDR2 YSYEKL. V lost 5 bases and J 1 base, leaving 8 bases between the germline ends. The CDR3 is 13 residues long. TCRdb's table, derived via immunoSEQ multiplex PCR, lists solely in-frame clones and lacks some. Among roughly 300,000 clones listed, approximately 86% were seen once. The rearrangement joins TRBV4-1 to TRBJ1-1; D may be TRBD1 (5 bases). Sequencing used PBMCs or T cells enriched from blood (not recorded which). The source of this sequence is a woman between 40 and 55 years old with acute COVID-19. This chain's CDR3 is CASSWGGNTEAFF. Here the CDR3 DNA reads TGCGCCAGCAGCTGGGGGGGGAACACTGAAGCTTTCTTT.